This T cell receptor (beta chain) was sequenced during a study of neurological immune-mediated disorders. Findings and limits, study-wide: The absence of shared CDR3 amino acid sequences among expanded clones across subjects suggests private repertoires in all groups.

Ten or more counts support this clonotype. The antigen is undetermined. CDR3 length: 14 amino acids. The ends were cut back, 0 bases at V and 11 bases at J, with 17 bases in the middle. Germline V CDR1 and CDR2: SGHNT, YYREEE (reference sequence). TCRdb redid the calling of the 5' RACE reads with MiXCR, one entry per CDR3 protein. The sample lists approximately 23,000 distinct CDR3 sequences, 10% occurring once. Sequenced sample: PBMCs. The rearrangement links TRBV5-4 to TRBJ1-1; a possible D gene is TRBD1 (5 bases). This TCR came from a woman in her sixties with HTLV-1-associated myelopathy (HAM/TSP). DNA of the CDR3: TGTGCCAGCAGCTTGGCCTCTTTGGGGCGGCCGGCTTTCTTT. This translates into CASSLASLGRPAFF.